What follows describes a single T cell receptor beta chain. The data were obtained in a study of blood T cell repertoires in COVID-19. Overall study context: The origin of the acute and convalescent COVID-19 samples was the United States, Italy and Spain.

Participants were placed into cohorts based on the clinical history they reported. Only in-frame clones appear in the TCRdb table, and some are missing; sequencing was by immunoSEQ multiplex PCR. The sample lists roughly 430,000 clones, approximately 88% occurring once. The CDR3 spans 16 residues. V dropped 0 bases and J dropped 0 bases, with 11 bases sitting between them. In germline, CDR1 is LNHNV, CDR2 YYDKDF (reference sequence). The chain is built from TRBV15 and TRBJ1-1; no reliable D call. The receptor's source is a woman aged 35 to 49 with acute COVID-19. Sample: PBMCs or T cells enriched from blood (not recorded which). The CDR3 is CATSRDYGTVNTEAFF. DNA of the CDR3: TGTGCCACCAGCAGAGATTATGGAACAGTGAACACTGAAGCTTTCTTT.